A selection of T cell receptor beta chains follows, all from one sample in a study of STAT5B mutations in CD4+ large granular lymphocyte leukemia. Profiled with immunoSEQ multiplex PCR; TCRdb holds only in-frame clones, not every one. The sample carries around 34,000 clones, roughly 85% recorded once. The sample consisted of CD4+ T cells from blood buffy coats. The origin of the receptors is a human donor in good health. The CDR3 runs from the conserved cysteine through the conserved F or W. Fields, in order: J gene, D gene, clone size, V gene, CDR3 length, CDR3 DNA, CDR3 protein. D genes are given only for firm matches. A row's size may be missing; if present it is once, few, many or a size class.

j_call: TRBJ1-6
d_call: NA
clone_size: NA
v_call: TRBV6-1
cdr3_length: 14
cdr3_nt: TGTGCCAGCAGTCCTCGGACGCCGCCCTCACCCCTCCACTTT
cdr3_aa: CASSPRTPPSPLHF

j_call: TRBJ1-6
d_call: NA
clone_size: NA
v_call: TRBV11-2
cdr3_length: 13
cdr3_nt: TGTGCCAGCAGCCCCACCGGGGCATCCCCCCTCCACTTT
cdr3_aa: CASSPTGASPLHF

j_call: TRBJ2-1
d_call: TRBD2
clone_size: NA
v_call: TRBV4-1
cdr3_length: 16
cdr3_nt: TGCGCCAGCAGCCAAGTTTTGGGACTAGCGGGAGTTGAGCAGTTCTTC
cdr3_aa: CASSQVLGLAGVEQFF

j_call: TRBJ1-1
d_call: NA
clone_size: NA
v_call: TRBV6-9
cdr3_length: 14
cdr3_nt: TGTGCCAGCAGTTACGTGGGGGGAGGAACTGAAGCTTTCTTT
cdr3_aa: CASSYVGGGTEAFF

j_call: TRBJ2-7
d_call: TRBD2
clone_size: NA
v_call: TRBV7-2
cdr3_length: 13
cdr3_nt: TGTGCCAGCAGCACGCCGACTAGCTTCGAGCAGTACTTC
cdr3_aa: CASSTPTSFEQYF

j_call: TRBJ1-1
d_call: TRBD1
clone_size: NA
v_call: TRBV27
cdr3_length: 17
cdr3_nt: TGTGCCAGCAGTTTATGGCCCTTCCGGGACAGAGGCTCCGAAGCTTTCTTT
cdr3_aa: CASSLWPFRDRGSEAFF

j_call: TRBJ1-2
d_call: NA
clone_size: NA
v_call: TRBV18
cdr3_length: 13
cdr3_nt: TGTGCCAGCACCACGGGACATAGGGATGGCTACACCTTC
cdr3_aa: CASTTGHRDGYTF

j_call: TRBJ1-1
d_call: NA
clone_size: NA
v_call: TRBV2
cdr3_length: 13
cdr3_nt: TGTGCCAGCAGGCTCTTTACGAACACTGAAGCTTTCTTT
cdr3_aa: CASRLFTNTEAFF

j_call: TRBJ1-1
d_call: NA
clone_size: NA
v_call: TRBV7-9
cdr3_length: 11
cdr3_nt: TGTGCCAGCAGCTTATACACTGAAGCTTTCTTT
cdr3_aa: CASSLYTEAFF

j_call: TRBJ1-1
d_call: NA
clone_size: NA
v_call: TRBV5-4
cdr3_length: 14
cdr3_nt: TGTGCCAGCAGCTTATGGCCCATGAACACTGAAGCTTTCTTT
cdr3_aa: CASSLWPMNTEAFF

j_call: TRBJ2-1
d_call: TRBD2
clone_size: NA
v_call: TRBV9
cdr3_length: 17
cdr3_nt: TGTGCCAGCAGCGTAGAGGTAGGCGGGAGGGCCCTCAATGAGCAGTTCTTC
cdr3_aa: CASSVEVGGRALNEQFF

j_call: TRBJ1-5
d_call: NA
clone_size: few
v_call: TRBV5-1
cdr3_length: 13
cdr3_nt: TGCGCCAGCAGCTTGGGGACAAATCAGCCCCAGCATTTT
cdr3_aa: CASSLGTNQPQHF

j_call: TRBJ2-2
d_call: NA
clone_size: NA
v_call: TRBV10-1
cdr3_length: 11
cdr3_nt: TGCGCCAGCAGTGGGCCCGGGGAGCTGTTTTTT
cdr3_aa: CASSGPGELFF

j_call: TRBJ1-5
d_call: NA
clone_size: NA
v_call: TRBV15
cdr3_length: 17
cdr3_nt: TGTGCCACCAGCCCTCTTAGGGGGGCTGGTGGCAATCAGCCCCAGCATTTT
cdr3_aa: CATSPLRGAGGNQPQHF

j_call: TRBJ2-5
d_call: TRBD1
clone_size: NA
v_call: TRBV5-1
cdr3_length: 13
cdr3_nt: TGCGCCAGCAGCCCGGGACAGCAAGAGACCCAGTACTTC
cdr3_aa: CASSPGQQETQYF

j_call: TRBJ2-5
d_call: NA
clone_size: NA
v_call: TRBV28
cdr3_length: 14
cdr3_nt: TGTGCCAGCAGTGTACCTCAGGGGGGGGAGACCCAGTACTTC
cdr3_aa: CASSVPQGGETQYF

j_call: TRBJ2-1
d_call: NA
clone_size: NA
v_call: TRBV5-1
cdr3_length: 15
cdr3_nt: TGCGCCAGCAGCCCCACTCTGAGCTCCTACAATGAGCAGTTCTTC
cdr3_aa: CASSPTLSSYNEQFF

j_call: TRBJ2-6
d_call: NA
clone_size: NA
v_call: TRBV7-2
cdr3_length: 12
cdr3_nt: TGTGCCAGCACCTCTGGGGCCAACGTCCTGACTTTC
cdr3_aa: CASTSGANVLTF

j_call: TRBJ1-3
d_call: NA
clone_size: NA
v_call: TRBV5-4
cdr3_length: 15
cdr3_nt: TGTGCCAGCAGCTTGGGACAATCCTCTGGAAACACCATATATTTT
cdr3_aa: CASSLGQSSGNTIYF

j_call: TRBJ2-7
d_call: TRBD1
clone_size: NA
v_call: TRBV9
cdr3_length: 15
cdr3_nt: TGTGCCAGCAGCGTAGGACAGGGACAATGGGTCGAGCAGTACTTC
cdr3_aa: CASSVGQGQWVEQYF

j_call: TRBJ2-3
d_call: NA
clone_size: NA
v_call: TRBV5-5
cdr3_length: 13
cdr3_nt: TGTGCCAGCAGCCCGGTATACACAGATACGCAGTATTTT
cdr3_aa: CASSPVYTDTQYF

j_call: TRBJ2-5
d_call: NA
clone_size: NA
v_call: TRBV7-9
cdr3_length: 14
cdr3_nt: TGTGCCAGCAGCTTTACACAGGGTAGTGAGACCCAGTACTTC
cdr3_aa: CASSFTQGSETQYF

j_call: TRBJ1-3
d_call: NA
clone_size: NA
v_call: TRBV10-3
cdr3_length: 13
cdr3_nt: TGTGCCAGCAGGGAGATGGCTGGAAACACCATATATTTT
cdr3_aa: CASREMAGNTIYF

j_call: TRBJ1-1
d_call: NA
clone_size: NA
v_call: TRBV19
cdr3_length: 13
cdr3_nt: TGTGCCAGTAGTATTGGGCGGAACACTGAAGCTTTCTTT
cdr3_aa: CASSIGRNTEAFF

j_call: TRBJ1-6
d_call: TRBD1
clone_size: few
v_call: TRBV5-6
cdr3_length: 15
cdr3_nt: TGTGCCAGCAGCTTAGCACAGGGGAATGATTCACCCCTCCACTTT
cdr3_aa: CASSLAQGNDSPLHF

j_call: TRBJ2-5
d_call: NA
clone_size: NA
v_call: TRBV28
cdr3_length: 13
cdr3_nt: TGTGCCAGCAGGGTCACACCGCAAGAGACCCAGTACTTC
cdr3_aa: CASRVTPQETQYF

j_call: TRBJ2-1
d_call: TRBD2
clone_size: NA
v_call: TRBV5-8
cdr3_length: 14
cdr3_nt: TGTGCCAGCAGCTTGGGACTAGCGGGAGATGAGCAGTTCTTC
cdr3_aa: CASSLGLAGDEQFF

j_call: TRBJ2-5
d_call: TRBD1
clone_size: NA
v_call: TRBV6-4
cdr3_length: 13
cdr3_nt: TGTGCCAGCAGTGCAGGACAGGGGGAGACCCAGTACTTC
cdr3_aa: CASSAGQGETQYF

j_call: TRBJ2-3
d_call: NA
clone_size: NA
v_call: TRBV27
cdr3_length: 15
cdr3_nt: TGTGCCAGCAGTTTAAGGGCGGAGGGCTCAGATACGCAGTATTTT
cdr3_aa: CASSLRAEGSDTQYF

j_call: TRBJ2-7
d_call: NA
clone_size: NA
v_call: TRBV7-2
cdr3_length: 15
cdr3_nt: TGTGCCAGCAGCTATAGCCGGGGGAGCACCTACGAGCAGTACTTC
cdr3_aa: CASSYSRGSTYEQYF

j_call: TRBJ2-2
d_call: NA
clone_size: NA
v_call: TRBV9
cdr3_length: 14
cdr3_nt: TGTGCCAGCAGCGTACTTGAGTTTGCAGGGGAGCTGTTTTTT
cdr3_aa: CASSVLEFAGELFF

j_call: TRBJ1-5
d_call: NA
clone_size: NA
v_call: TRBV18
cdr3_length: 15
cdr3_nt: TGTGCCAGCTCACCACCTGGGCAGTCGGGTCAGCCCCAGCATTTT
cdr3_aa: CASSPPGQSGQPQHF

j_call: TRBJ1-5
d_call: TRBD1
clone_size: NA
v_call: TRBV28
cdr3_length: 14
cdr3_nt: TGTGCCAGCAGCCCAGGGGGCATTAATCAGCCCCAGCATTTT
cdr3_aa: CASSPGGINQPQHF

j_call: TRBJ1-2
d_call: TRBD1
clone_size: NA
v_call: TRBV13
cdr3_length: 15
cdr3_nt: TGTGCCAGCAGCTTAGTAGGGGGCGCGAGCTATGGCTACACCTTC
cdr3_aa: CASSLVGGASYGYTF

j_call: TRBJ2-7
d_call: NA
clone_size: NA
v_call: TRBV6-1
cdr3_length: 14
cdr3_nt: TGTGCCAGCAGTGAAGAGGTCTACTCCTACGAGCAGTACTTC
cdr3_aa: CASSEEVYSYEQYF

j_call: TRBJ1-4
d_call: NA
clone_size: NA
v_call: TRBV5-1
cdr3_length: 14
cdr3_nt: TGCGCCAGCAGTCGGGCCGGAAGGGACGAAAAACTGTTTTTT
cdr3_aa: CASSRAGRDEKLFF

j_call: TRBJ1-4
d_call: TRBD1
clone_size: NA
v_call: TRBV9
cdr3_length: 15
cdr3_nt: TGTGCCAGCAGCGCCCAGGGGGACAGGGCTGAAAAACTGTTTTTT
cdr3_aa: CASSAQGDRAEKLFF

j_call: TRBJ2-7
d_call: NA
clone_size: NA
v_call: TRBV27
cdr3_length: 14
cdr3_nt: TGTGCCAGCAGTTCTCGTTCACAGGGTCGCGAGCAGTACTTC
cdr3_aa: CASSSRSQGREQYF

j_call: TRBJ2-7
d_call: TRBD1
clone_size: NA
v_call: TRBV12-5
cdr3_length: 14
cdr3_nt: TGTGCTAGTGGTCTCGGGACAGGGGGGTACGAGCAGTACTTC
cdr3_aa: CASGLGTGGYEQYF

j_call: TRBJ1-6
d_call: TRBD1
clone_size: few
v_call: TRBV5-1
cdr3_length: 16
cdr3_nt: TGCGCCAGCAGCTCGGGACAGGGAGTCGTCGGTTCACCCCTCCACTTT
cdr3_aa: CASSSGQGVVGSPLHF

j_call: TRBJ2-5
d_call: NA
clone_size: once
v_call: TRBV9
cdr3_length: 15
cdr3_nt: TGTGCCAGCAGCGTATTTTCAGGGGTGGTAGAGACCCAGTACTTC
cdr3_aa: CASSVFSGVVETQYF

j_call: TRBJ2-7
d_call: NA
clone_size: NA
v_call: TRBV7-2
cdr3_length: 12
cdr3_nt: TGTGCCAGCAGCACATATTCCTACGAGCAGTACTTC
cdr3_aa: CASSTYSYEQYF

j_call: TRBJ2-7
d_call: NA
clone_size: NA
v_call: TRBV4-1
cdr3_length: 16
cdr3_nt: TGCGCCAGCAGCCCGATGGGGGTGGGGGCATCCTACGAGCAGTACTTC
cdr3_aa: CASSPMGVGASYEQYF

j_call: TRBJ2-7
d_call: NA
clone_size: few
v_call: TRBV28
cdr3_length: 14
cdr3_nt: TGTGCCAGCAGTTTAATCAGAGACTACTACGAGCAGTACTTC
cdr3_aa: CASSLIRDYYEQYF

j_call: TRBJ2-3
d_call: NA
clone_size: NA
v_call: TRBV9
cdr3_length: 20
cdr3_nt: TGTGCCAGCAGCACCCCGGGACAGGGGGCTAGCGGGGGGAGCACAGATACGCAGTATTTT
cdr3_aa: CASSTPGQGASGGSTDTQYF

j_call: TRBJ1-4
d_call: TRBD1
clone_size: NA
v_call: TRBV5-1
cdr3_length: 14
cdr3_nt: TGCGCCAGCAGCTTTACAGGGGGTAATGAAAAACTGTTTTTT
cdr3_aa: CASSFTGGNEKLFF

j_call: TRBJ1-2
d_call: NA
clone_size: NA
v_call: TRBV9
cdr3_length: 12
cdr3_nt: TGTGCCAGCAGCCCCAGCGGCCTTGGCTACACCTTC
cdr3_aa: CASSPSGLGYTF

j_call: TRBJ2-7
d_call: TRBD2
clone_size: NA
v_call: TRBV9
cdr3_length: 15
cdr3_nt: TGTGCCAGCAGCCCGTCCGGGACTAGCTACCACGAGCAGTACTTC
cdr3_aa: CASSPSGTSYHEQYF

j_call: TRBJ2-7
d_call: TRBD2
clone_size: NA
v_call: TRBV19
cdr3_length: 19
cdr3_nt: TGTGCCAGTAGTCCCCGGGGGAGGGGCCAGCGGGGTAGCTCCTACGAGCAGTACTTC
cdr3_aa: CASSPRGRGQRGSSYEQYF

j_call: TRBJ2-1
d_call: TRBD1
clone_size: NA
v_call: TRBV6-1
cdr3_length: 14
cdr3_nt: TGTGCCAGCAGGACAGGGGGCAATCCCAATGAGCAGTTCTTC
cdr3_aa: CASRTGGNPNEQFF

j_call: TRBJ2-7
d_call: NA
clone_size: NA
v_call: TRBV18
cdr3_length: 13
cdr3_nt: TGTGCCAGCTCACCGGAAGACAGAGCCGAGCAGTACTTC
cdr3_aa: CASSPEDRAEQYF

j_call: TRBJ1-2
d_call: NA
clone_size: NA
v_call: TRBV28
cdr3_length: 14
cdr3_nt: TGTGCCAGCAGTCGGACAGCCGAGATTTATGGCTACACCTTC
cdr3_aa: CASSRTAEIYGYTF

j_call: TRBJ1-4
d_call: NA
clone_size: once
v_call: TRBV7-9
cdr3_length: 14
cdr3_nt: TGTGCCAGCAGCACGGACAGTTCTAATGAAAAACTGTTTTTT
cdr3_aa: CASSTDSSNEKLFF

j_call: TRBJ2-5
d_call: TRBD1
clone_size: NA
v_call: TRBV6-1
cdr3_length: 14
cdr3_nt: TGTGCCAGCAGTGCCCGGACAGGGGGTGACACCCAGTACTTC
cdr3_aa: CASSARTGGDTQYF

j_call: TRBJ1-1
d_call: TRBD1
clone_size: NA
v_call: TRBV4-1
cdr3_length: 16
cdr3_nt: TGCGCCAGCAGCCAAATGGGGACAGGGGCCATCACTGAAGCTTTCTTT
cdr3_aa: CASSQMGTGAITEAFF

j_call: TRBJ2-3
d_call: NA
clone_size: NA
v_call: TRBV14
cdr3_length: 16
cdr3_nt: TGTGCCAGCAGCCAAGATTTGAGGGGGAGCACAGATACGCAGTATTTT
cdr3_aa: CASSQDLRGSTDTQYF

j_call: TRBJ1-5
d_call: NA
clone_size: NA
v_call: TRBV6-1
cdr3_length: 12
cdr3_nt: TGTGCCAGCAGTCGACAGGATCAGCCCCAGCATTTT
cdr3_aa: CASSRQDQPQHF

j_call: TRBJ2-1
d_call: NA
clone_size: once
v_call: TRBV7-9
cdr3_length: 16
cdr3_nt: TGTGCCAGCAGCAAAAGCCGGCAGGGGGGCTACAATGAGCAGTTCTTC
cdr3_aa: CASSKSRQGGYNEQFF

j_call: TRBJ1-1
d_call: TRBD1
clone_size: NA
v_call: TRBV5-1
cdr3_length: 15
cdr3_nt: TGCGCCAGCAGCTTGTCCGGGACAGGGACGCCTGAAGCTTTCTTT
cdr3_aa: CASSLSGTGTPEAFF

j_call: TRBJ2-1
d_call: TRBD1
clone_size: NA
v_call: TRBV6-1
cdr3_length: 15
cdr3_nt: TGTGCCAGCAGGACCTTGACAGGGTATCTCACTGAGCAGTTCTTC
cdr3_aa: CASRTLTGYLTEQFF